This is a list of T cell receptor beta chains from one sample in a study of cytomegalovirus exposure and HLA in healthy donors. Here immunoSEQ multiplex PCR was the method, and the copy in TCRdb shows in-frame clones only, minus some. The profile covers 150,000 to 200,000 clones, with 75% to 80% appearing a single time and 2.6% taken by the ten largest. The sample was PBMCs. The receptors here all came from a woman between 40 and 50 years old in good health and CMV-seropositive. The CDR3 runs from the conserved cysteine through the conserved F or W. A D gene is named only where the DNA matches it firmly. Clone size is stated in some rows and not others, as once, few, many or a class when expanded.

J: TRBJ2-7
size: .
V: TRBV7-2
D: TRBD2
DNA: TGTGCCAGCAGTCGGACTGAGCGGGAGTGGGAGCAGTACTTC
CDR3: CASSRTEREWEQYF

J: TRBJ1-6
size: .
V: TRBV4-3
D: .
DNA: TGCGCCAGCAGCCAAGAGCGGGGCGGAGGGTCACCCCTCCACTTT
CDR3: CASSQERGGGSPLHF

J: TRBJ2-7
size: .
V: TRBV6-1
D: TRBD1
DNA: TGTGCCAGCAGCCCCGGGACAGGGTCTGGGGAGCAGTACTTC
CDR3: CASSPGTGSGEQYF

J: TRBJ1-2
size: .
V: TRBV7-2
D: .
DNA: TGTGCCAGCAGCTCGAAGCAGGGGTTGAACTATGGCTACACCTTC
CDR3: CASSSKQGLNYGYTF

J: TRBJ2-3
size: .
V: TRBV4-2
D: .
DNA: TGTGCCAGCAGCCAACCTAGCGAAGCAGATACGCAGTATTTT
CDR3: CASSQPSEADTQYF

J: TRBJ1-3
size: .
V: TRBV7-9
D: .
DNA: TGTGCCAGCAGCTTGCCGGGAGGTGGAAACACCATATATTTT
CDR3: CASSLPGGGNTIYF

J: TRBJ2-7
size: .
V: TRBV11-2
D: .
DNA: TGTGCCAGCAGCCGCTCAAGCGGAGTGTACGAGCAGTACTTC
CDR3: CASSRSSGVYEQYF

J: TRBJ2-5
size: .
V: TRBV6-5
D: .
DNA: TGTGCCAGCAGTTTAGGGGGGACCCAGTACTTC
CDR3: CASSLGGTQYF

J: TRBJ2-7
size: .
V: TRBV18
D: TRBD1
DNA: TGTGCCAGCTCACCTAGTTCGGACAGGGGAGCCTACGAGCAGTACTTC
CDR3: CASSPSSDRGAYEQYF

J: TRBJ1-6
size: .
V: TRBV4-3
D: TRBD1
DNA: TGCGCCAGCAGCCAAGATCTTCGGAGCGGGACAGGGTATAATTCACCCCTCCACTTT
CDR3: CASSQDLRSGTGYNSPLHF

J: TRBJ1-1
size: few
V: TRBV2
D: .
DNA: TGTGCCAGCTTGAGCACTGAAGCTTTCTTT
CDR3: CASLSTEAFF

J: TRBJ1-5
size: .
V: TRBV10-3
D: .
DNA: TGTGCCATCAGTGAGCACGGAGAGTCGCGATATAGCAATCAGCCCCAGCATTTT
CDR3: CAISEHGESRYSNQPQHF

J: TRBJ1-1
size: once
V: TRBV6-5
D: .
DNA: TGTGCCAGCAGTTTCTTCAGGGAGAACACTGAAGCTTTCTTT
CDR3: CASSFFRENTEAFF

J: TRBJ2-3
size: .
V: TRBV30
D: .
DNA: TGTGCCTGTCAGAGCGGAGCTAGCACAGATACGCAGTATTTT
CDR3: CACQSGASTDTQYF

J: TRBJ1-2
size: .
V: TRBV18
D: .
DNA: TGTGCCAGCTCACCTCTGGGGGGTGGCTACACCTTC
CDR3: CASSPLGGGYTF

J: TRBJ2-7
size: .
V: TRBV7-2
D: TRBD2
DNA: TGTGCCAGCAGCTTAACCTGGTCCGGGAGGGAGATTTACGAGCAGTACTTC
CDR3: CASSLTWSGREIYEQYF

J: TRBJ2-5
size: .
V: TRBV18
D: .
DNA: TGTGCCAGCTCACCATCAGGGGCGACGGAGACCCAGTACTTC
CDR3: CASSPSGATETQYF

J: TRBJ2-7
size: .
V: TRBV5-4
D: TRBD1
DNA: TGTGCCAGCAGCTTGCAGGGGGCCTCCTACGAGCAGTACTTC
CDR3: CASSLQGASYEQYF

J: TRBJ1-2
size: .
V: TRBV7-9
D: .
DNA: TGTGCCAGCAGCTTATCAGGGGCATCGAATGGCTACACCTTC
CDR3: CASSLSGASNGYTF

J: TRBJ2-2
size: .
V: TRBV7-2
D: .
DNA: TGTGCCAGCAGCCCAACCGCGGGGTACGGGGAGCTGTTTTTT
CDR3: CASSPTAGYGELFF

J: TRBJ1-2
size: few
V: TRBV5-1
D: TRBD1
DNA: TGCGCCAGCAGCGAATTGGACAGGCCTCTCTATGGCTACACCTTC
CDR3: CASSELDRPLYGYTF

J: TRBJ2-3
size: .
V: TRBV9
D: TRBD2
DNA: TGTGCCAGCAGCGCTAGCGGGGGCGGCACAGATACGCAGTATTTT
CDR3: CASSASGGGTDTQYF

J: TRBJ2-7
size: .
V: TRBV4-2
D: TRBD2
DNA: TGTGCCAGCAGCCAAGATCCCCCCAGCGGGACGGATTACGAGCAGTACTTC
CDR3: CASSQDPPSGTDYEQYF

J: TRBJ1-1
size: .
V: TRBV4-2
D: .
DNA: TGTGCCAGCAGCCAAGTAGAATTACGGCCGACTAACACTGAAGCTTTCTTT
CDR3: CASSQVELRPTNTEAFF

J: TRBJ1-1
size: .
V: TRBV11-3
D: TRBD1
DNA: TGTGCCAGCAGCTCTCGGACAGGGAACACTGAAGCTTTCTTT
CDR3: CASSSRTGNTEAFF

J: TRBJ1-5
size: once
V: TRBV23-1
D: .
DNA: TGCGCCAGCAGTCCGAAAGGGGGGGCGAGTTTCAATCAGCCCCAGCATTTT
CDR3: CASSPKGGASFNQPQHF

J: TRBJ2-7
size: .
V: TRBV6-5
D: TRBD2
DNA: TGTGCCAGCAGTCCGAGCGGGAGTAGGTCCTACGAGCAGTACTTC
CDR3: CASSPSGSRSYEQYF

J: TRBJ2-2
size: .
V: TRBV7-9
D: .
DNA: TGTGCCAGCAGCTTAGGGGGGCTCGGCACCGGGGAGCTGTTTTTT
CDR3: CASSLGGLGTGELFF

J: TRBJ1-5
size: .
V: TRBV6-6
D: .
DNA: TGTGCCAGCGGGGGGGAAAACAATCAGCCCCAGCATTTT
CDR3: CASGGENNQPQHF

J: TRBJ2-7
size: .
V: TRBV6-5
D: TRBD1
DNA: TGTGCCAGCAGTTACTCCTGGGCAGGGGGACCCTACGAGCAGTACTTC
CDR3: CASSYSWAGGPYEQYF

J: TRBJ1-2
size: .
V: TRBV4-2
D: .
DNA: TGTGCCAGCAGCCAAGATGAGTTGGGACAAGGTACTAATGGCTACACCTTC
CDR3: CASSQDELGQGTNGYTF

J: TRBJ1-4
size: .
V: TRBV6-1
D: .
DNA: TGTGCCAGCAGGGCGCGGCAGAATAATGAAAAACTGTTTTTT
CDR3: CASRARQNNEKLFF

J: TRBJ2-3
size: .
V: TRBV9
D: TRBD2
DNA: TGTGCCAGCAGCGTAGTCCCTAGCGGGAGTACAGATACGCAGTATTTT
CDR3: CASSVVPSGSTDTQYF

J: TRBJ2-1
size: few
V: TRBV30
D: TRBD2
DNA: TGTGCCTGGAGTGCATTCTCTAGCGGGGGAGTACCCAATGAGCAGTTCTTC
CDR3: CAWSAFSSGGVPNEQFF

J: TRBJ2-1
size: .
V: TRBV6-6
D: .
DNA: TGTGCCAGCAGTGGCCTAGGCGCGGGAAATAATGAGCAGTTCTTC
CDR3: CASSGLGAGNNEQFF

J: TRBJ1-5
size: .
V: TRBV2
D: TRBD1
DNA: TGTGCCAGCAGTAACGGACAGGCGAGTGATCAGCCCCAGCATTTT
CDR3: CASSNGQASDQPQHF

J: TRBJ1-2
size: .
V: TRBV28
D: TRBD1
DNA: TGTGCCAGCAGTCTGGACAGGGATCACTATGGCTACACCTTC
CDR3: CASSLDRDHYGYTF

J: TRBJ2-7
size: .
V: TRBV6-1
D: TRBD1
DNA: TGTGCCAGCAGCCTTCTGACAGGGGGGTCCGAGCAGTACTTC
CDR3: CASSLLTGGSEQYF

J: TRBJ1-1
size: .
V: TRBV9
D: .
DNA: TGTGCCAGCAGCGTAAAGGCTGGGGCCACTGAAGCTTTCTTT
CDR3: CASSVKAGATEAFF

J: TRBJ2-5
size: .
V: TRBV2
D: TRBD1
DNA: TGTGCCAGCAGGAGGACAGGGGGCGCAGGGGAGACCCAGTACTTC
CDR3: CASRRTGGAGETQYF

J: TRBJ2-3
size: .
V: TRBV7-2
D: TRBD2
DNA: TGTGCCAGCAGCTTAACTAGCGGGCAAGTCACAGATACGCAGTATTTT
CDR3: CASSLTSGQVTDTQYF

J: TRBJ1-3
size: .
V: TRBV28
D: .
DNA: TGTGCCAGCACCGTTACAGGGACCGACGGAAACACCATATATTTT
CDR3: CASTVTGTDGNTIYF

J: TRBJ2-5
size: .
V: TRBV29-1
D: TRBD2
DNA: TGCAGCGTAGGGACTAGGGAAGAGACCCAGTACTTC
CDR3: CSVGTREETQYF

J: TRBJ2-3
size: .
V: TRBV9
D: .
DNA: TGTGCCAGCAGCGGAGGGGGGGGCACAGATACGCAGTATTTT
CDR3: CASSGGGGTDTQYF

J: TRBJ1-1
size: few
V: TRBV12-5
D: .
DNA: TGTGCTAGTAGGGAGACTGAAGCTTTCTTT
CDR3: CASRETEAFF